This is a list of T cell receptor beta chains from one sample in a study of blood T cell repertoires in COVID-19. Sequenced by immunoSEQ multiplex PCR; TCRdb stores in-frame clones only, minus some. The sample contains over 600,000 clones, approximately 90% of which appear only once. The source material was peripheral blood. Source of these receptors: a woman aged 18 to 35 with acute or convalescent COVID-19. The CDR3 runs from the conserved cysteine through the conserved F or W. Fields, in order: D gene, J gene, V gene, clone size, CDR3 protein, CDR3 DNA. A D gene is named only where the DNA matches it firmly. The size field is filled for only some rows; it gives once, few, many or a size class.

D gene: NA; J gene: TRBJ1-5; V gene: TRBV6-1; clone size: NA; CDR3 protein: CASSVVDTDSNQPQHF; CDR3 DNA: TGTGCCAGCAGTGTTGTGGACACCGATAGCAATCAGCCCCAGCATTTT
D gene: NA; J gene: TRBJ1-2; V gene: TRBV29-1; clone size: NA; CDR3 protein: CSVSPGEYGYTF; CDR3 DNA: TGCAGCGTCTCCCCAGGGGAATATGGCTACACCTTC
D gene: NA; J gene: TRBJ1-1; V gene: TRBV5-1; clone size: NA; CDR3 protein: CASSLAGDRRAEAFF; CDR3 DNA: TGCGCCAGCAGCTTGGCCGGCGACAGAAGGGCTGAAGCTTTCTTT
D gene: NA; J gene: TRBJ2-3; V gene: TRBV12-5; clone size: NA; CDR3 protein: CASGLAGLGADTQYF; CDR3 DNA: TGTGCTAGTGGTTTGGCAGGGCTTGGCGCAGATACGCAGTATTTT
D gene: NA; J gene: TRBJ1-4; V gene: TRBV4-1; clone size: NA; CDR3 protein: CASSQEDVTRGEKLFF; CDR3 DNA: TGCGCCAGCAGCCAAGAAGATGTGACCCGCGGTGAAAAACTGTTTTTT
D gene: TRBD1; J gene: TRBJ1-2; V gene: TRBV4-1; clone size: NA; CDR3 protein: CASSQVGTGEYGYTF; CDR3 DNA: TGCGCCAGCAGCCAAGTTGGTACAGGGGAGTATGGCTACACCTTC
D gene: TRBD1; J gene: TRBJ1-2; V gene: TRBV6-5; clone size: NA; CDR3 protein: CASTGTGPYGYTF; CDR3 DNA: TGTGCCAGCACCGGGACAGGGCCCTATGGCTACACCTTC
D gene: NA; J gene: TRBJ1-1; V gene: TRBV12-3/TRBV12-4; clone size: NA; CDR3 protein: CASSLNWPTEAFF; CDR3 DNA: TGTGCCAGCAGTTTAAATTGGCCCACTGAAGCTTTCTTT
D gene: TRBD1; J gene: TRBJ1-4; V gene: TRBV7-2; clone size: NA; CDR3 protein: CASGTGGSNEKLFF; CDR3 DNA: TGTGCCAGCGGTACAGGGGGCTCTAATGAAAAACTGTTTTTT
D gene: TRBD2; J gene: TRBJ2-1; V gene: TRBV7-9; clone size: NA; CDR3 protein: CASSSKGPTSGLEQFF; CDR3 DNA: TGTGCCAGCAGCAGCAAGGGACCCACTAGCGGGCTTGAGCAGTTCTTC
D gene: NA; J gene: TRBJ1-2; V gene: TRBV6-5; clone size: NA; CDR3 protein: CASSSPGREGGYTF; CDR3 DNA: TGTGCCAGCAGTTCTCCAGGAAGAGAAGGTGGCTACACCTTC
D gene: NA; J gene: TRBJ2-3; V gene: TRBV6-2/TRBV6-3; clone size: NA; CDR3 protein: CASSLSWDTQYF; CDR3 DNA: TGTGCCAGCAGTCTATCGTGGGATACGCAGTATTTT
D gene: NA; J gene: TRBJ2-1; V gene: TRBV2; clone size: NA; CDR3 protein: CASFGMASYNEQFF; CDR3 DNA: TGTGCCAGCTTCGGGATGGCGTCCTACAATGAGCAGTTCTTC
D gene: TRBD1; J gene: TRBJ1-5; V gene: TRBV19; clone size: NA; CDR3 protein: CASSIGVRGPARRQPQHF; CDR3 DNA: TGTGCCAGTAGTATTGGCGTGAGGGGGCCGGCGAGAAGACAGCCCCAGCATTTT
D gene: NA; J gene: TRBJ1-5; V gene: TRBV6-6; clone size: NA; CDR3 protein: CASTPTGPYSNQPQHF; CDR3 DNA: TGTGCCAGCACCCCGACAGGACCCTATAGCAATCAGCCCCAGCATTTT
D gene: NA; J gene: TRBJ1-3; V gene: TRBV7-2; clone size: NA; CDR3 protein: CASSPGWWARSGNTIYF; CDR3 DNA: TGTGCCAGCAGCCCCGGATGGTGGGCCCGCTCTGGAAACACCATATATTTT
D gene: NA; J gene: TRBJ1-1; V gene: TRBV4-1; clone size: once; CDR3 protein: CASSQLLASSGSMNTEAFF; CDR3 DNA: TGCGCCAGCAGCCAACTTTTAGCTAGTTCGGGGTCCATGAACACTGAAGCTTTCTTT
D gene: NA; J gene: TRBJ1-2; V gene: TRBV5-8; clone size: NA; CDR3 protein: CASSLGGIF; CDR3 DNA: TGTGCCAGCAGCTTGGGAGGCATCTTC
D gene: NA; J gene: TRBJ2-3; V gene: TRBV14; clone size: once; CDR3 protein: CASSQISGGLTDTQYF; CDR3 DNA: TGTGCCAGCAGCCAGATTTCGGGGGGCCTTACAGATACGCAGTATTTT
D gene: TRBD1; J gene: TRBJ1-1; V gene: TRBV19; clone size: NA; CDR3 protein: CASSILDRGWNTEAFF; CDR3 DNA: TGTGCCAGTAGTATACTGGACAGGGGATGGAACACTGAAGCTTTCTTT
D gene: NA; J gene: TRBJ1-3; V gene: TRBV7-8; clone size: NA; CDR3 protein: CASSLPSGGLGGNTIYF; CDR3 DNA: TGTGCCAGCAGCTTACCCTCTGGGGGGTTAGGTGGAAACACCATATATTTT
D gene: TRBD1; J gene: TRBJ2-7; V gene: TRBV7-2; clone size: NA; CDR3 protein: CASSTRTGHYEQYF; CDR3 DNA: TGTGCCAGCAGCACTCGGACAGGGCACTACGAGCAGTACTTC
D gene: NA; J gene: TRBJ1-1; V gene: TRBV6-5; clone size: once; CDR3 protein: CACQGLLNTEAFF; CDR3 DNA: TGTGCCTGCCAGGGACTGCTGAACACTGAAGCTTTCTTT
D gene: NA; J gene: TRBJ1-3; V gene: TRBV3-1/TRBV3-2; clone size: NA; CDR3 protein: CASSQGTGLGGNTIYF; CDR3 DNA: TGTGCCAGCAGCCAAGGTACAGGGCTTGGTGGAAACACCATATATTTT
D gene: TRBD2; J gene: TRBJ2-7; V gene: TRBV28; clone size: NA; CDR3 protein: CASSFQRGGLGDEQYF; CDR3 DNA: TGTGCCAGCAGTTTCCAGCGGGGGGGCCTCGGCGACGAGCAGTACTTC
D gene: NA; J gene: TRBJ2-3; V gene: TRBV19; clone size: NA; CDR3 protein: CASSMSAGTQYF; CDR3 DNA: TGTGCCAGTAGTATGAGCGCTGGTACGCAGTATTTT
D gene: NA; J gene: TRBJ1-1; V gene: TRBV6-1; clone size: once; CDR3 protein: CASSPLTEAFF; CDR3 DNA: TGTGCCAGCAGCCCCCTGACAGAAGCTTTCTTT
D gene: TRBD1; J gene: TRBJ1-4; V gene: TRBV7-9; clone size: NA; CDR3 protein: CASSLIIGTANEKLFF; CDR3 DNA: TGTGCCAGCAGCTTAATCATAGGGACAGCTAATGAAAAACTGTTTTTT
D gene: TRBD1; J gene: TRBJ1-2; V gene: TRBV7-2; clone size: NA; CDR3 protein: CASGRGWGANYGYTF; CDR3 DNA: TGTGCCAGCGGCAGGGGGTGGGGAGCTAACTATGGCTACACCTTC
D gene: NA; J gene: TRBJ1-2; V gene: TRBV6-5; clone size: NA; CDR3 protein: CASLPSGEYGYTF; CDR3 DNA: TGTGCCAGCCTACCCTCAGGGGAGTATGGCTACACCTTC